These 10 T cell receptor beta chains came from one sample sequenced in a study of blood T cell repertoires in COVID-19 (dated by TCRdb to 2019 to 2021). Library prep was done by the immunoSEQ multiplex PCR assay. In TCRdb, the immuneACCESS table is reduced to in-frame sequences with V and J assigned. These tables do not hold every clone; where another copy was compared, an unresolved V gene accounts for under half, and the others remain unexplained. The sample yields 85,000 to 130,000 clones; about 86% were counted once. Approximately 3.3% of the sample is taken by the ten largest. The source material was peripheral blood. All receptors derive from a woman aged 80 or older with active or convalescent COVID-19.

Here the CDR3 DNA reads TGTGCCATCAGTGGGGGCAGACCTGAAGCTTTCTTT. Protein: CAISGGRPEAFF. The rearrangement uses TRBV10-3 and TRBJ1-1, with D tentatively TRBD1 (5 bases). The germline CDR1 and CDR2 sequences are ENHRY and SYGVKD. V lost 4 bases, J lost 6 bases, and 9 bases lay in between. The CDR3 totals 12 residues.

This chain uses TRBV7-2 with TRBJ2-1; unclear D gene. CDR1 and CDR2 from the germline V gene are SGHTA and FQGNSA. V lost 2 bases and J 4 bases, leaving 6 bases between the germline ends. CDR3 length: 13 amino acids. The CDR3, as DNA: TGTGCCAGCAGCTTAACCGGTTACAATGAGCAGTTCTTC. It specifies CASSLTGYNEQFF.

The V call is TRBV7-9, the J call TRBJ1-1, with D uncertain. Trimming pared 1 base from V and 2 bases from J, leaving 14 bases between. The CDR3 contains 16 residues. Per the germline V gene, CDR1 is SEHNR and CDR2 is FQNEAQ (reference sequence). The CDR3 here is CASSLEPSTVNTEAFF. In DNA form, the CDR3 reads TGTGCCAGCAGCTTAGAGCCAAGCACAGTAAACACTGAAGCTTTCTTT.

The rearrangement joins TRBV3-1 (or the pseudogene TRBV3-2) to TRBJ2-5; 8 positions agree with TRBD1. V trimming: 0 bases; J trimming: 3 bases; junction bases outside the gene matches: 6. The CDR3 is 16 residues long. CDR1 and CDR2 from the germline V gene are LGHDT and YNNKEL (reference sequence). The CDR3 DNA is TGTGCCAGCAGCCAAGACATGGACAGGGCTGAAGAGACCCAGTACTTC. Encoded protein: CASSQDMDRAEETQYF.

This clone was seen only a few times. For the CDR3, the DNA is TGTGCCAGCAGGAATACAGGGGGCACTGAAGCTTTCTTT. As protein: CASRNTGGTEAFF. The V and J genes are TRBV5-6 and TRBJ1-1; 8 bases match TRBD1. Trimming cost V 5 bases and J 4 bases; bases outside gene matches: 4. Germline CDR1 and CDR2: SGHDT and YYEEEE. There are 13 residues in the CDR3.

The gene calls are TRBV9 and TRBJ1-5, with unresolved D. Trimming stripped 2 bases from V and 3 bases from J, with 6 bases between. The CDR3 is 13 residues long. The germline CDR1 and CDR2 sequences are SGDLS and YYNGEE. In DNA form, the CDR3 reads TGTGCCAGCAGCGTCGGTCCCAATCAGCCCCAGCATTTT. It codes for CASSVGPNQPQHF.

This chain joins TRBV3-1 (or the pseudogene TRBV3-2) and TRBJ2-7; the D is unclear. V was cut by 3 bases and J by 6 bases, with 9 bases left in between. Germline V gene sequence: CDR1 LGHDT, CDR2 YNNKEL (reference sequence). The CDR3 covers 12 residues. The CDR3 here is CASSHGAVEQYF. As DNA, the CDR3 is TGTGCCAGCAGCCACGGTGCGGTCGAGCAGTACTTC.

The chain combines TRBV19 with TRBJ1-2; 8 bases are shared with TRBD1. The junction had 14 bases not matched to a gene; V was cut back by 6 bases and J by 8 bases. The CDR3 contains 15 residues. Germline V lookup: CDR1 LNHDA, CDR2 SQIVND (reference sequence). The chain's CDR3 is CASSSDRGRVMGYTF. The CDR3 DNA reads as TGTGCCAGTAGCTCCGACAGGGGAAGGGTCATGGGCTACACCTTC.

This chain uses TRBV21-1 with TRBJ1-6; the D call of TRBD1 is as the table states it, not checked on the DNA. TRBV21-1 is flagged as a pseudogene. This CDR3 region has 15 residues. CDR3 DNA sequence: TGTGCCAGGGCCGACAGGGGATTCATTTATTCACCCCTCCACTTT. Protein: CARADRGFIYSPLHF.

The chain employs TRBV6-5 and TRBJ1-5; TRBD1 aligns across 9 bases. Unmatched junction bases numbered 5, after V lost 5 bases and J lost 6 bases. CDR1 is MNHEY, CDR2 SVGAGI, per germline. The CDR3 spans 14 residues. The CDR3 nucleotides are TGTGCCAGCAGTCCGACAGGGGGTACTCAGCCCCAGCATTTT. Its translation: CASSPTGGTQPQHF.